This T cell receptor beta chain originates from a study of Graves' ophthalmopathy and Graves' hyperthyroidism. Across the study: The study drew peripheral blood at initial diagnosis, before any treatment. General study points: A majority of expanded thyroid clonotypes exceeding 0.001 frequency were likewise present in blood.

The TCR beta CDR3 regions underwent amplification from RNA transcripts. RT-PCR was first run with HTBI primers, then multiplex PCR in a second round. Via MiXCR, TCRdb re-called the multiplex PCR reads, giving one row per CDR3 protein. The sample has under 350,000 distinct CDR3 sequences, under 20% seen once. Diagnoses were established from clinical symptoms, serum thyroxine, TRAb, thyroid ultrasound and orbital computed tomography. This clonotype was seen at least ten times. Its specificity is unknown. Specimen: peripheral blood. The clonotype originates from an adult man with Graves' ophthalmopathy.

In nucleotides, the CDR3 is TGCGCCAGCAGTGCTAGCGGGAGACGGGACACCGGGGAGCTGTTTTTT. Its translation: CASSASGRRDTGELFF. The gene calls are TRBV5-1 and TRBJ2-2, with TRBD2 identical over 10 bases. CDR3 size: 16 residues. CDR1 and CDR2 (germline): SGHRS, YFSETQ. V trimming: 5 bases; J trimming: 3 bases; junction bases outside the gene matches: 7.